Shown below are 18 T cell receptor beta chains from a single sample sequenced in a study of T cells in Graves' hyperthyroidism and ophthalmopathy. There were TCR beta CDR3 regions amplified from RNA transcripts. TCR CDR3 regions were first amplified by RT-PCR with HTBI primers. Using its own MiXCR run on the multiplex PCR reads, TCRdb lists one record per CDR3 protein. The sample lists 550,000 to 600,000 distinct CDR3 sequences, roughly 46% occurring once. Specimen: peripheral blood or thyroid tissue (not recorded which). These receptors all stem from an adult woman with Graves' disease, either hyperthyroidism or ophthalmopathy (not recorded which).

This clonotype has at least ten counts. V gene TRBV30 combines with J gene TRBJ2-7; no clear D. The CDR3 runs 11 residues. Trimming took off 5 bases at V and 3 bases at J, with 8 bases between the two ends. Per the germline V gene, CDR1 is GTSNPN and CDR2 is SVGIG (reference sequence). The CDR3 coding sequence is TGTGCCTGGGCATTAGACTACGAGCAGTACTTC. Protein product: CAWALDYEQYF.

In DNA, the CDR3 is TGTGCCATCACCCCCTCGTTGGGGACAGATACGCAGTATTTT. Residues: CAITPSLGTDTQYF. This chain links TRBV10-3 with TRBJ2-3; D remains unclear. The CDR3 sequence is 14 residues long. CDR1 is ENHRY, CDR2 SYGVKD, per germline. V shed 7 bases and J shed 3 bases, with 14 bases lying between them.

The gene calls are TRBV6-5 and TRBJ1-2, with D unclear. Trimming cost V 10 bases and J 4 bases, with 13 bases left between them. Germline lookup yields CDR1 MNHEY and CDR2 SVGAGI. CDR3 length: 12 amino acids. The CDR3 nucleotides read TGTGCCACTCTGGCCCTTTTCTATGGCTACACCTTC. This encodes CATLALFYGYTF.

Worth noting for this clonotype: A junction end diverges from the germline sequence, so it may reflect a read error. CDR3 sequence reads: CASSLGNNNTGELVF. The CDR3, as DNA: TGTGCCAGCAGCTTAGGAAACAACAACACCGGGGAGCTGGTTTTT. The chain couples TRBV7-2 to TRBJ2-2, with a tentative D call TRBD2 (5 bases). The CDR3 length is 15 residues. CDR1 is SGHTA, CDR2 FQGNSA, per germline.

The chain has TRBV24-1 and TRBJ2-2; 8 positions match TRBD2. Unmatched junction bases numbered 7, after V lost 5 bases and J lost 0 bases. Germline CDR1 reads KGHDR; CDR2 reads SFDVKD. CDR3 size: 17 residues. The CDR3 here is CATSGGGPSANTGELFF. Here the CDR3 DNA reads TGTGCCACCAGTGGCGGGGGGCCCTCTGCGAACACCGGGGAGCTGTTTTTT.

This clonotype was recorded once. The genes are TRBV12-3 or TRBV12-4 and TRBJ1-2, with D uncertain. This CDR3 contains 13 residues. V was trimmed by 3 bases and J by 7 bases, leaving 12 bases between them. This chain's CDR3 is CASSLSAQSGYTF. In DNA form, the CDR3 reads TGTGCCAGCAGTTTGAGTGCCCAGAGTGGCTACACCTTC.

A few counts support this clonotype. This rearrangement joins TRBV29-1 to TRBJ1-1; possibly TRBD1 for D (6 bases). Deletions cut 6 bases from V and 3 bases from J, with 14 bases between. This CDR3 comprises 13 residues. The germline gives CDR1 SQVTM, CDR2 ANQGSEA. The CDR3 sequence is CSVAGARDTEAFF. CDR3 nucleotides: TGCAGCGTCGCAGGGGCGAGGGACACTGAAGCTTTCTTT.

The chain employs TRBV12-3 or TRBV12-4 and TRBJ1-1; 10 bases map to TRBD1. The CDR3 runs to 16 residues. The J segment lost 0 bases and the V segment lost 4 bases, leaving 5 bases of the junction unmatched. The CDR3: CASSSGQGSMNTEAFF. The CDR3 nucleotides read TGTGCCAGCAGTTCGGGACAGGGGTCCATGAACACTGAAGCTTTCTTT.

This clonotype is a singleton in its sample. The CDR3 region is CASSGQGGFYEQYF. The CDR3 DNA reads as TGTGCCAGCAGTGGACAGGGGGGATTCTACGAGCAGTACTTC. This chain uses TRBV11-1 with TRBJ2-7, with 10 positions matching TRBD1. V shed 6 bases and J 3 bases; nucleotides not matched to a gene: 5. CDR3 length: 14 amino acids. Germline CDR1 reads SGHAT; CDR2 reads FQDESV (reference sequence).

V usage is TRBV15 and J usage is TRBJ2-7, with D tentatively TRBD2 (5 bases). CDR1 is LNHNV and CDR2 is YYDKDF in the germline V gene (reference sequence). This CDR3 is 15 amino acids long. V lost 3 bases and J lost 4, with 16 bases in between. CDR3 region: CATSSFRGSRYEQYF. CDR3 nucleotide sequence: TGTGCCACCAGCAGTTTCCGGGGTAGCCGTTACGAGCAGTACTTC.

V is TRBV11-3 and J is TRBJ1-2, with TRBD1 as a possible D gene (5 bases). The CDR3 is made up of 16 amino acids. The V and J ends lost 0 bases and 8 bases respectively, with 19 bases between them. Germline lookup yields CDR1 SGHNT and CDR2 YENEEA. The CDR3 here is CASSLDERGRPGGYTF. The CDR3 nucleotides are TGTGCCAGCAGCTTAGATGAGCGGGGCCGGCCAGGAGGCTACACCTTC.

The chain recombines TRBV7-2 with TRBJ2-7; no clear D. CDR3 length equals 14 residues. Germline loops: CDR1 SGHTA, CDR2 FQGNSA. V was trimmed by 0 bases and J by 2 bases, leaving 8 bases between them. The CDR3 spells CASSLARGTYEQYF. The CDR3, as DNA: TGTGCCAGCAGCTTAGCGCGTGGGACCTACGAGCAGTACTTC.

The gene calls are TRBV7-8 and TRBJ1-6, with 7 bases aligning to TRBD1. With 5 bases clipped from V and 9 bases from J, the junction kept 16 bases outside the gene matches. Germline CDR1 is SGHVS and CDR2 is FQNEAQ. This CDR3 is built from 17 residues. CDR3 DNA sequence: TGTGCCAGCAGCAAACCGGGACAGAGCTCTAGGGCTTCACCCCTCCACTTT. This translates into CASSKPGQSSRASPLHF.

This clonotype was seen many times. The chain is built from TRBV5-1 and TRBJ1-2; TRBD1 is a possible D gene (5 bases). The V and J ends lost 3 bases and 4 bases respectively, with 16 bases between them. Germline-derived CDR1 and CDR2 are SGHRS and YFSETQ. The CDR3 has 15 residues. CDR3 in amino acids: CASSSVQGSGYGYTF. CDR3 DNA sequence: TGCGCCAGCAGCTCGGTGCAGGGTTCCGGCTATGGCTACACCTTC.

This clonotype has a count of ten or more. V gene TRBV19 combines with J gene TRBJ1-3; D is ambiguous. The V gene's germline CDR1 is LNHDA and CDR2 SQIVND (reference sequence). Trimming removed 5 bases from V and 4 bases from J, with 9 bases in between. The CDR3 loop spans 13 amino acids. The CDR3 sequence is CASSSEAGNTIYF. The CDR3 DNA reads as TGTGCCAGTAGTTCAGAGGCCGGAAACACCATATATTTT.

The gene calls are TRBV5-1 and TRBJ1-2; tentative D call: TRBD1 (6 bases). V was trimmed by 2 bases and J by 10 bases, leaving 18 bases between them. This CDR3 has 14 residues. CDR1 SGHRS and CDR2 YFSETQ come from the germline V gene. DNA for the CDR3: TGCGCCAGCAGCTTTCTCCCAGGGGACTACGACTACACCTTC. It specifies CASSFLPGDYDYTF.

This chain links TRBV29-1 with TRBJ1-2, with a weak D call TRBD1 (5 bases). The V and J ends lost 3 bases and 0 bases respectively, with 17 bases between them. CDR1 is SQVTM, CDR2 ANQGSEA, per germline. The CDR3 is 16 amino acids. The CDR3 region has the DNA TGCAGCGTTGAGGGACTAGCGGGAAAGTCTAACTATGGCTACACCTTC. Its protein product is CSVEGLAGKSNYGYTF.

The chain recombines TRBV7-2 with TRBJ2-5; unclear D gene. Trimming pared 1 base from V and 4 bases from J, leaving 7 bases between. Germline assignment: CDR1 SGHTA and CDR2 FQGNSA. The CDR3 contains 13 residues. CDR3 loop: CASSLDNGETQYF. CDR3 coding DNA: TGTGCCAGCAGCTTAGACAACGGAGAGACCCAGTACTTC.